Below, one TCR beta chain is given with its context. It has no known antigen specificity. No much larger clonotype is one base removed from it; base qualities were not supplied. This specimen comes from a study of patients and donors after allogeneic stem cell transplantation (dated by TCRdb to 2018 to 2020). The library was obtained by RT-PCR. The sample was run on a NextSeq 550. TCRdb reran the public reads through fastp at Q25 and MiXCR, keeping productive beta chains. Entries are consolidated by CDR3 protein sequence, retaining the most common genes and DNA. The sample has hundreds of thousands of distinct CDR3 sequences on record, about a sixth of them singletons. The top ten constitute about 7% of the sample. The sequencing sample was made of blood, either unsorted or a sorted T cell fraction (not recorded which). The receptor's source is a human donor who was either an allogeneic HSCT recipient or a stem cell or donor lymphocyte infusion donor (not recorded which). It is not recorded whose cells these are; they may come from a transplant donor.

This receptor carries the CDR3 CASSEYGLNTEAFF. The base sequence is TGTGCCAGCAGTGAATATGGGTTGAACACTGAAGCTTTCTTT. The chain links TRBV25-1 with TRBJ1-1; a confident D gene designation cannot be given. From the cysteine through the phenylalanine, the CDR3 covers 14 amino acids. The sequence is cut down to CDR3 DNA, 42 bases in frame from base 1. The germline V gene encodes CDR1 MGHDK and CDR2 SYGVNS. V was cut back by 0 bases and J by 0 bases, leaving a gap of 5 bases between them.